Below, 2 T cell receptor beta chains from the same sample are listed, as sequenced in a study of post-analysis software for immune sequencing data. Study-wide findings and caveats: Higher frequency in patients than in controls was seen for five TRBV segments, with TRBV5-6, TRBV5-1 and TRBV20-1 among them.

Unique molecular identifiers featured in each of the TCR beta cDNA libraries. One entry per CDR3 protein results from TCRdb running MiXCR on the PCR reads. The data contain about 430,000 distinct CDR3 sequences, more than 30% of them seen just once; the ten biggest clones take up about 7.6%. For these receptors, no antigen is known. The sequencing sample was made of blood. These receptors were taken from a girl aged 2 to 10 with multiple sclerosis.

The chain employs TRBV15 and TRBJ2-7; D might be TRBD2 (5 bases). Germline assignment: CDR1 LNHNV and CDR2 YYDKDF (reference sequence). V lost 2 bases and J lost 0, with 11 bases in between. The CDR3 spans 15 residues. CDR3 amino acids: CATSRTGLISYEQYF. The CDR3 DNA reads TGTGCCACCAGCAGAACGGGATTAATCTCCTACGAGCAGTACTTC. Supplemented by reference TRBV15 and TRBJ2-7, the full variable domain reads DAMVIQNPRYQVTQFGKPVTLSCSQTLNHNVMYWYQQKSSQAPKLLFHYYDKDFNNEADTPDNFQSRRPNTSFCFLDIRSPGLGDTAMYLCATSRTGLISYEQYFGPGTRLTVT.

This clonotype was detected a few times. The rearrangement uses TRBV10-3 and TRBJ1-1; 8 bases are shared with TRBD1. Germline CDR1 is ENHRY and CDR2 is SYGVKD. V was clipped by 2 bases and J by 3 bases; unmatched bases: 8. This CDR3 contains 16 residues. The CDR3 here is CAISENYRGGDTEAFF. The CDR3 DNA reads TGTGCCATCAGTGAGAACTACAGGGGGGGAGACACTGAAGCTTTCTTT.